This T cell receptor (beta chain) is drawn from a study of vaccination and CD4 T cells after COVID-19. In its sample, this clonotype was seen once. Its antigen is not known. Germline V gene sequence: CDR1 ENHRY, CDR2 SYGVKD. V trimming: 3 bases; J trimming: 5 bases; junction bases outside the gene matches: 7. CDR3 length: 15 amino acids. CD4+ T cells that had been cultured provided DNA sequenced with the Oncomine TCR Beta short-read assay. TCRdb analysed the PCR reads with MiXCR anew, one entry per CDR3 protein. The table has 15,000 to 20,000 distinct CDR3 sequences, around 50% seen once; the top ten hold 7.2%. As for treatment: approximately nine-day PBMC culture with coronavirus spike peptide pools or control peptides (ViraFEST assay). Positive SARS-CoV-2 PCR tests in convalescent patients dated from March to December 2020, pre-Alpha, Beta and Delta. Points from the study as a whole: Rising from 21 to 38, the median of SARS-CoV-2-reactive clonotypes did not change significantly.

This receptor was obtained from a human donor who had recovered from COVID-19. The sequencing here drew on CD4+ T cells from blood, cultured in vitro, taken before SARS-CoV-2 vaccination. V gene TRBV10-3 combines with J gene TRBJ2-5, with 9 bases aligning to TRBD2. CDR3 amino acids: CAISDGGRAGETQYF. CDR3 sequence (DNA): TGTGCCATCAGTGATGGCGGGAGGGCCGGGGAGACCCAGTACTTC.